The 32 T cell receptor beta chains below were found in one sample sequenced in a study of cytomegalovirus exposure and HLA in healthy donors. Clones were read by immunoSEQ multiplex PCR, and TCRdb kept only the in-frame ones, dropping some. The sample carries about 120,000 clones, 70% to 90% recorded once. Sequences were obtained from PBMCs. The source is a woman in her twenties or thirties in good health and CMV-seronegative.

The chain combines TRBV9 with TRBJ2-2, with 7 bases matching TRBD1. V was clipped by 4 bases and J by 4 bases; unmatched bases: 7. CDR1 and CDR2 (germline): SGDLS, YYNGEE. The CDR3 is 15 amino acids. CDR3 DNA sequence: TGTGCCAGCAGCCCCGGGGACAGCTTCACCGGGGAGCTGTTTTTT. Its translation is CASSPGDSFTGELFF.

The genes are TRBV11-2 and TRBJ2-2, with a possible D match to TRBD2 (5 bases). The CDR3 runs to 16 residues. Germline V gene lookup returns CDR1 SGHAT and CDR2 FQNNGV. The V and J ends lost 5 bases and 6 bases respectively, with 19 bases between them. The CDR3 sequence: CASSPRGRRIAGELFF. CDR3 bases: TGTGCCAGCAGCCCCCGAGGCAGGAGGATAGCCGGGGAGCTGTTTTTT.

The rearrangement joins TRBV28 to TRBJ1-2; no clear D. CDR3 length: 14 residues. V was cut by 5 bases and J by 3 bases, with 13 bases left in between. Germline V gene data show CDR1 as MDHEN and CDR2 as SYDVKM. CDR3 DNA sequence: TGTGCCAGCAGTATACGGACTAACCACTATGGCTACACCTTC. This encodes CASSIRTNHYGYTF.

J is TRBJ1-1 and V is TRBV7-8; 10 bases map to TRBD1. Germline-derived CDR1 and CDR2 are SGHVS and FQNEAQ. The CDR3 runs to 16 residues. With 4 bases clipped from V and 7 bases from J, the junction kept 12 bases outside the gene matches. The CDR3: CASSSGTGVGGFEAFF. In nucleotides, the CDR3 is TGTGCCAGCAGCTCAGGGACAGGGGTGGGTGGTTTTGAAGCTTTCTTT.

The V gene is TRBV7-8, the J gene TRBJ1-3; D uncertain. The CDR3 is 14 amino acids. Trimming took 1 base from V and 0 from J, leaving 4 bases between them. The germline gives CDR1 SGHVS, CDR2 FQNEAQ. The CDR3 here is CASSLGDSGNTIYF. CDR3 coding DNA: TGTGCCAGCAGCTTAGGAGACTCTGGAAACACCATATATTTT.

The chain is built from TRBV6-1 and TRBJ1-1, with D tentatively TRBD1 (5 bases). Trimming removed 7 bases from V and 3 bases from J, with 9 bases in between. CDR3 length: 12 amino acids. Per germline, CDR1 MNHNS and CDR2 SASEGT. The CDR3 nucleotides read TGTGCCAGCATGTCGGGGGACACTGAAGCTTTCTTT. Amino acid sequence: CASMSGDTEAFF.

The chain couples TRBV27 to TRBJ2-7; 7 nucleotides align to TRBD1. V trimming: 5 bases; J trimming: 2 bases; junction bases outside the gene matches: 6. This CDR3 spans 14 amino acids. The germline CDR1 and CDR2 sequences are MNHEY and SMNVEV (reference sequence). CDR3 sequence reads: CASSPQGFPYEQYF. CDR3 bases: TGTGCCAGCAGTCCACAGGGGTTTCCCTACGAGCAGTACTTC.

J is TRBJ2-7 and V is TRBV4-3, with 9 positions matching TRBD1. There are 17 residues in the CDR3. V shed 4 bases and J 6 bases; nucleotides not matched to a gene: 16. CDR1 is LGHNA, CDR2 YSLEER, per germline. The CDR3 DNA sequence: TGCGCCAGCAGCCGTCTCTCTCCGGGACAGGGAACGTCCGAGCAGTACTTC. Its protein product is CASSRLSPGQGTSEQYF.

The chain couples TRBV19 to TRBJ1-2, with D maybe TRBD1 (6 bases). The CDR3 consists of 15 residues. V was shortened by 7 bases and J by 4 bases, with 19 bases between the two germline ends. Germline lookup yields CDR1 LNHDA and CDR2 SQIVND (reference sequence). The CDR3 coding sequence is TGTGCCAGTAAGAATGCGGGGGCCCCGTCCTATGGCTACACCTTC. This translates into CASKNAGAPSYGYTF.

CDR3 residues: CASSGLAGVPDTQYF. In nucleotides, the CDR3 is TGTGCCAGCAGTGGACTAGCGGGGGTCCCAGATACGCAGTATTTT. V usage is TRBV2 and J usage is TRBJ2-3; 12 bases fit TRBD2. Looked up from germline, CDR1 is SNHLY and CDR2 is FYNNEI. The CDR3 is 15 amino acids. With V trimmed by 4 bases and J by 4 bases, 3 bases remained unmatched.

The CDR3 loop is CASSWTGVPTGANVLTF. CDR3 nucleotide sequence: TGCGCCAGCAGCTGGACAGGGGTACCAACCGGGGCCAACGTCCTGACTTTC. This chain links TRBV5-1 with TRBJ2-6, with 9 bases identical to TRBD1. Germline CDR1 and CDR2: SGHRS and YFSETQ. This CDR3 is built from 17 residues. J gave up 4 bases and V 3 bases, and 8 bases lay outside the gene matches.

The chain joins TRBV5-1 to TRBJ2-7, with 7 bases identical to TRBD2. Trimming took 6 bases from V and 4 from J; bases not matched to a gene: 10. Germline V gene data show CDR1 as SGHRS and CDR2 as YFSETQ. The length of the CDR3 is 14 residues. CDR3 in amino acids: CASTPGERGYEQYF. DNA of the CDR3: TGCGCCAGCACCCCTGGAGAGCGGGGTTACGAGCAGTACTTC.

The CDR3 region is CSVWGGAVNEQFF. The DNA of the CDR3 is TGCAGCGTTTGGGGGGGGGCCGTCAATGAGCAGTTCTTC. This chain links TRBV29-1 with TRBJ2-1; D possibly corresponds to TRBD2 (7 bases). CDR1 is SQVTM, CDR2 ANQGSEA, per germline. V lost 5 bases and J 6 bases, leaving 14 bases between the germline ends. The CDR3 contains 13 residues.

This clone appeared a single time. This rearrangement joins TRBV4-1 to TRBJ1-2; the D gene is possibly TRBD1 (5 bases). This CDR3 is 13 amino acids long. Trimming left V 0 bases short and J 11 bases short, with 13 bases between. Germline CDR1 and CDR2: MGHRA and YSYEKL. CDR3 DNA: TGCGCCAGCAGCCAAGATCTAAGGGGCCTGTACACCTTC. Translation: CASSQDLRGLYTF.

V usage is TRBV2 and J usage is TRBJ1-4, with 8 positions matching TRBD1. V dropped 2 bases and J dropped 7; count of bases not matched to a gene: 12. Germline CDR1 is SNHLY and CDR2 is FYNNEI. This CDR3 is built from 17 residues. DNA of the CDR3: TGTGCCAGCAGTGAATGGCGGCAGGGGGCGCGGGGTGAAAAACTGTTTTTT. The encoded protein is CASSEWRQGARGEKLFF.

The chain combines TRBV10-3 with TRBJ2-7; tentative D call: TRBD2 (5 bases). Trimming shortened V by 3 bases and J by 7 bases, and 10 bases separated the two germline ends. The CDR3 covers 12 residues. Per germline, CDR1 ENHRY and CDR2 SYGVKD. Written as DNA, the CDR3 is TGTGCCATCAGTGACCCCGGCGGGGAGCAGTACTTC. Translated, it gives CAISDPGGEQYF.

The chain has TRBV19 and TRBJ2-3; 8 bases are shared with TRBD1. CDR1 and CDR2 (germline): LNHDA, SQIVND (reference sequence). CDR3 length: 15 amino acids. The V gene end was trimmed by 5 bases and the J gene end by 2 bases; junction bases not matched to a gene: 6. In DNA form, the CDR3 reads TGTGCCAGTAGTTCTCGGACAGGGATCACAGATACGCAGTATTTT. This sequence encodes CASSSRTGITDTQYF.

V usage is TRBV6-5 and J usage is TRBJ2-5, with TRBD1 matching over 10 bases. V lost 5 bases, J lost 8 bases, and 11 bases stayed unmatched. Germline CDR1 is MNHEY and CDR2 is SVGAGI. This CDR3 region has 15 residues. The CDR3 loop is CASSKPGQGTGTQYF. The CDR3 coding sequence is TGTGCCAGCAGTAAGCCGGGACAGGGGACGGGAACCCAGTACTTC.

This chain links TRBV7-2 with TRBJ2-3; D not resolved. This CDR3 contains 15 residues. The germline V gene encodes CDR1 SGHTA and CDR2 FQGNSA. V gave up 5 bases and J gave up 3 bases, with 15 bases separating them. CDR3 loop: CASSPRSPGTDTQYF. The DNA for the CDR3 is TGTGCCAGCAGCCCCCGTTCGCCCGGGACAGATACGCAGTATTTT. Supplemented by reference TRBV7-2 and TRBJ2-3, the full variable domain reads GAGVSQSPSNKVTEKGKDVELRCDPISGHTALYWYRQSLGQGLEFLIYFQGNSAPDKSGLPSDRFSAERTGGSVSTLTIQRTQQEDSAVYLCASSPRSPGTDTQYFGPGTRLTVL.

CDR3 sequence: CASSYSGGDEKLFF. The DNA for the CDR3 is TGTGCCAGCAGTTACAGCGGGGGAGATGAAAAACTGTTTTTT. The chain recombines TRBV6-6 with TRBJ1-4, with a tentative D call TRBD1 (5 bases). Between the trimmed V and J ends, which lost 2 bases and 6 bases, there was a span of 10 bases. Germline-derived CDR1 and CDR2 are MNHNY and SVGAGI (reference sequence). The CDR3 is 14 residues long.

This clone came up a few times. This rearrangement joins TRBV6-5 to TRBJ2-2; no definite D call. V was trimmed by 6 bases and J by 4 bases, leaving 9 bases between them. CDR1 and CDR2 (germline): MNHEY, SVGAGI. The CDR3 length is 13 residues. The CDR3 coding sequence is TGTGCCAGCAGCCTGTTCCCCACCGGGGAGCTGTTTTTT. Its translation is CASSLFPTGELFF.

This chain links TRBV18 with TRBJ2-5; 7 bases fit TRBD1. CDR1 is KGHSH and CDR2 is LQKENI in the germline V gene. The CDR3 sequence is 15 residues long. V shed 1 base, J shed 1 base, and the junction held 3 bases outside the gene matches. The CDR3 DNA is TGTGCCAGCTCACCACTAGACAGGGCCCAAGAGACCCAGTACTTC. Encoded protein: CASSPLDRAQETQYF.

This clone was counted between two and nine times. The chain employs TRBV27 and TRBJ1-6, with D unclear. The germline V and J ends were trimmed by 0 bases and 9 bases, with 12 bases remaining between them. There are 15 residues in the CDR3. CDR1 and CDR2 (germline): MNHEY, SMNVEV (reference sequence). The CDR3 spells CASSLSGVDSSPLHF. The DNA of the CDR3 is TGTGCCAGCAGTTTATCCGGGGTAGATAGTTCACCCCTCCACTTT.

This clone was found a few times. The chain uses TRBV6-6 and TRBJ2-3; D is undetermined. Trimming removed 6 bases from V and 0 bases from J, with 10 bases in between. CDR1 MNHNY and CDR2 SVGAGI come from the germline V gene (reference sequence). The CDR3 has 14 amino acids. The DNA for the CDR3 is TGTGCCAGCAGGCAACACATTAGCACAGATACGCAGTATTTT. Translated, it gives CASRQHISTDTQYF.

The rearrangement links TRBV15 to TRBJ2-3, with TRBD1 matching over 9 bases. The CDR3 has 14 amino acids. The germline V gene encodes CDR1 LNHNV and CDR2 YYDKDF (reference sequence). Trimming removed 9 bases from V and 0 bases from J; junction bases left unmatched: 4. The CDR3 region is CATGQGKSTDTQYF. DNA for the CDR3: TGTGCCACAGGACAGGGGAAAAGCACAGATACGCAGTATTTT.

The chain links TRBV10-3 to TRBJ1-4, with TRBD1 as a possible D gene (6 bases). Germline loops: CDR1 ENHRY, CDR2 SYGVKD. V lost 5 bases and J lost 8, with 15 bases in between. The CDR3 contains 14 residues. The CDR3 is CAISRGGAGEKLFF. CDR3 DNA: TGTGCCATCAGTCGAGGGGGGGCCGGGGAAAAACTGTTTTTT.

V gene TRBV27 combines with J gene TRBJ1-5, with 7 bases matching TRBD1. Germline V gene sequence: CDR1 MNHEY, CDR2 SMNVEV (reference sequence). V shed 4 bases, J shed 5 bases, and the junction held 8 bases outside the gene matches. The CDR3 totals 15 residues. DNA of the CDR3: TGTGCCAGCAGTTCCTCACAGGGGAAGGATCAGCCCCAGCATTTT. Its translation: CASSSSQGKDQPQHF.

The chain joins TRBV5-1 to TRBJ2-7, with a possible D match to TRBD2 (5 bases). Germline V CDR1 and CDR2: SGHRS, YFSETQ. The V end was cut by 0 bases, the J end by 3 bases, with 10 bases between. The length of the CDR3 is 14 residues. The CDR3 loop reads CASSLGDGNYEQYF. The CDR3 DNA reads TGCGCCAGCAGCTTGGGCGACGGGAACTACGAGCAGTACTTC.

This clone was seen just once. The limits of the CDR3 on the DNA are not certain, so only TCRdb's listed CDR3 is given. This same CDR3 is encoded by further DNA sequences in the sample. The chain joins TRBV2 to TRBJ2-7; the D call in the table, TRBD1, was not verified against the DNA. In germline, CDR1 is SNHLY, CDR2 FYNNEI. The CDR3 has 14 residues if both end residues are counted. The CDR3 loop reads CASSVAGGSYEQYF.

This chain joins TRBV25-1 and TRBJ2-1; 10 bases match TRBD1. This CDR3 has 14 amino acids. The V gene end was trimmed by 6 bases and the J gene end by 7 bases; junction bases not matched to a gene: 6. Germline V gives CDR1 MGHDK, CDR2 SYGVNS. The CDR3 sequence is CASSPGQGRNEQFF. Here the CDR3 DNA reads TGTGCCAGCAGCCCGGGACAGGGGAGGAATGAGCAGTTCTTC.

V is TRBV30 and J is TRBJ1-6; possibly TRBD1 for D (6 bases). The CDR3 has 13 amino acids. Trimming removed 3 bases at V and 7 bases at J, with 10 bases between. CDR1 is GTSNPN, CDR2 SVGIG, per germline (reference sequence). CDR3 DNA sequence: TGTGCCTGGAGGGACAGACCGAATTCACCCCTCCACTTT. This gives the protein CAWRDRPNSPLHF.

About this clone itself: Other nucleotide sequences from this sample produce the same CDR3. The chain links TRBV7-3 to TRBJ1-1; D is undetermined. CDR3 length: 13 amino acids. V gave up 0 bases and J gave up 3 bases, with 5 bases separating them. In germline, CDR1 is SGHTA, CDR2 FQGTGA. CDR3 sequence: CASSLTRDTEAFF. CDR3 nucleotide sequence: TGTGCCAGCAGCTTAACACGGGACACTGAAGCTTTCTTT.